One and the same sample provided the 14 T cell receptor beta chains below, sequenced in a study of monozygotic twins with inflammatory bowel disease. Reanalyzing the 5' RACE reads, TCRdb keeps one entry per CDR3 protein, without DNA. The sample has roughly 120,000 distinct CDR3 sequences. Sequenced: blood. The source of these receptors is a human donor with ulcerative colitis or Crohn's disease, or a healthy co-twin of an affected twin (not recorded which).

The V call is TRBV2, the J call TRBJ2-7; TCRdb indicates TRBD1, and absent DNA this call remains unverified. The V gene's germline CDR1 is SNHLY and CDR2 FYNNEI. The CDR3 is made up of 14 amino acids. The CDR3 sequence is CASSGQGDTYEQYF.

This chain uses TRBV4-2 with TRBJ2-3. The CDR3 sequence is 17 residues long. Germline assignment: CDR1 LGHNA and CDR2 YNFKEQ. This chain's CDR3 is CASSQDPGTSGTDTQYF.

The rearrangement joins TRBV6-2 or TRBV6-3 to TRBJ2-1. CDR1 is MNHEY and CDR2 is SVGEGT in the germline V gene. The CDR3 totals 18 residues. CDR3 region: CASSYKVVLQSSYNEQFF.

The J gene is TRBJ1-2, the V gene TRBV20-1. Germline CDR1 is DFQATT and CDR2 is SNEGSKA (reference sequence). This CDR3 has 13 amino acids. This chain's CDR3 is CSANPPDRYGYTF.

The chain has TRBV3-1 and TRBJ2-1; TCRdb outputs TRBD2, but without DNA this stays unchecked. This CDR3 region has 16 residues. Germline CDR1 LGHDT, CDR2 YNNKEL (reference sequence). CDR3 region: CASSPTSSGGANEQFF.

The V call is TRBV12-3 or TRBV12-4, the J call TRBJ2-3; the D call of TRBD1 rests on TCRdb alone, since no DNA is present to check it. The CDR3 covers 11 residues. The CDR3 protein is CASSSQGTQYF.

The V and J genes are TRBV6-2 or TRBV6-3 and TRBJ1-5; TCRdb names TRBD1, which stays unverified in the absence of DNA. The CDR3 consists of 14 residues. The V gene's germline CDR1 is MNHEY and CDR2 SVGEGT. The CDR3 loop reads CASSPRGVNQPQHF.

The rearrangement joins TRBV7-8 to TRBJ2-3. Germline lookup yields CDR1 SGHVS and CDR2 FQNEAQ. The CDR3 has 15 amino acids. The CDR3 sequence: CASSLVGGRTDTQYF.

This chain uses TRBV7-9 with TRBJ1-5; TCRdb's D gene call, TRBD1, goes unchecked for lack of DNA. This CDR3 has 15 amino acids. The germline V gene encodes CDR1 SEHNR and CDR2 FQNEAQ (reference sequence). The CDR3 reads CASSLDGGSYQPQHF.

The chain is built from TRBV12-3 or TRBV12-4 and TRBJ2-7; TCRdb returns TRBD1, unconfirmable since there is no DNA. The CDR3 runs 14 residues. The CDR3 loop reads CASSRGQGGYEQYF.

The V and J genes are TRBV7-2 and TRBJ2-1. CDR1 and CDR2 from the germline V gene are SGHTA and FQGNSA. The CDR3 sequence is 13 residues long. The CDR3 loop reads CASSLGRSYEQFF.

The V call is TRBV4-3, the J call TRBJ2-3. CDR1 is LGHNA, CDR2 YSLEER, per germline. CDR3 size: 17 residues. The CDR3 is CASSQDFAIRHTDTQYF.

The rearrangement joins TRBV7-9 to TRBJ1-2; TCRdb's D call of TRBD1 is untestable without DNA. This CDR3 contains 11 residues. Germline assignment: CDR1 SEHNR and CDR2 FQNEAQ (reference sequence). The CDR3 region is CASSYRSGYTF.

The chain is built from TRBV6-5 and TRBJ2-5; there is no DNA to check the TCRdb D call of TRBD1. In germline, CDR1 is MNHEY, CDR2 SVGAGI. The CDR3 spans 12 residues. The CDR3 loop reads CASSLQGQTQYF.